These T cell receptor beta chains were read from a single sample in a study of blood T cells in healthy people across ages. TCRdb analysed the 5' RACE reads with MiXCR anew, one entry per CDR3 protein. The sample holds hundreds of thousands of distinct CDR3 sequences, around 46% seen once. Sequencing input: blood. These receptors were taken from an older woman in good health. Both conserved end residues are part of each CDR3. The order of the fields is D gene, V gene, J gene, clone size, CDR3 protein, CDR3 DNA. D genes are given only for firm matches. Clone size is shown for a subset of rows, as once, few, many or a class of expanded clone.

-,TRBV7-4,TRBJ2-6,many,CASSLAGGGQPRSGANVLTF,TGTGCCAGCAGCTTAGCAGGAGGGGGACAGCCTCGCTCTGGGGCCAACGTCCTGACTTTC
-,TRBV10-3,TRBJ2-1,few,CAISGKGDNEQFF,TGTGCCATCAGTGGGAAAGGGGACAATGAGCAGTTCTTC
-,TRBV30,TRBJ2-2,-,CAWSYGNTGELFF,TGTGCCTGGAGTTACGGGAACACCGGGGAGCTGTTTTTT
TRBD2,TRBV4-2,TRBJ2-1,-,CASSQLAEETYNEQFF,TGTGCCAGCAGCCAACTAGCGGAAGAAACTTACAATGAGCAGTTCTTC
TRBD1,TRBV29-1,TRBJ1-1,-,CSVGTGEKVTEAFF,TGCAGCGTCGGGACAGGAGAAAAGGTCACTGAAGCTTTCTTT
TRBD2,TRBV9,TRBJ2-3,-,CASSAGTSGGLSTDTQYF,TGTGCCAGCAGCGCCGGGACTAGCGGGGGACTGAGCACAGATACGCAGTATTTT
-,TRBV11-1,TRBJ2-1,few,CASSSPTWDEQFF,TGTGCCAGCAGCTCGCCGACTTGGGATGAGCAGTTCTTC
TRBD2,TRBV4-1,TRBJ2-1,-,CASSQDLSGREETQFF,TGCGCCAGCAGCCAAGATCTTAGCGGGAGGGAAGAGACCCAGTTCTTC
-,TRBV20-1,TRBJ2-7,few,CSAREWQASYEQYF,TGCAGTGCTAGAGAGTGGCAGGCCTCCTACGAGCAGTACTTC
TRBD2,TRBV6-4,TRBJ2-1,-,CASSSSGGATETQFF,TGTGCCAGCAGCTCCTCGGGGGGAGCCACAGAGACCCAGTTCTTC
-,TRBV7-9,TRBJ1-5,-,CASSRLGSQHF,TGTGCCAGCAGCCGTCTCGGTTCCCAGCATTTT
-,TRBV5-1,TRBJ1-2,-,CASSLDVHSSNYGYTF,TGCGCCAGCAGCTTGGATGTGCACAGCTCTAACTATGGCTACACCTTC
TRBD2,TRBV7-7,TRBJ2-2,few,CASSLGGENTGELFF,TGTGCCAGCAGCTTGGGGGGGGAGAACACCGGGGAGCTGTTTTTT
TRBD2,TRBV6-2/TRBV6-3,TRBJ2-1,-,CASSKGLADNEQFF,TGTGCCAGCAGTAAGGGACTAGCAGACAATGAGCAGTTCTTC
TRBD2,TRBV7-2,TRBJ2-1,-,CASSLEVSGRYNEQFF,TGTGCCAGCAGCTTAGAAGTTAGCGGGAGGTACAATGAGCAGTTCTTC
-,TRBV7-2,TRBJ2-7,few,CASSTDAYYEQYF,TGTGCCAGCAGCACGGACGCCTACTACGAGCAGTACTTC
TRBD1,TRBV6-5,TRBJ2-1,-,CASSYEGQARSNEQFF,TGTGCCAGCAGTTACGAGGGACAGGCCCGAAGCAATGAGCAGTTCTTC
TRBD1,TRBV10-3,TRBJ2-5,-,CAIRAGQGETQYF,TGTGCCATCAGGGCTGGACAGGGGGAGACCCAGTACTTC
TRBD2,TRBV28,TRBJ2-1,-,CASGPELAGTYSWGEFF,TGTGCCAGCGGGCCGGAACTAGCGGGGACGTATTCCTGGGGAGAGTTCTTC
-,TRBV4-2,TRBJ2-3,few,CASSQDPQEADTQYF,TGTGCCAGCAGCCAAGATCCCCAGGAGGCAGATACGCAGTATTTT
TRBD1,TRBV9,TRBJ2-5,many,CASSVGGGLETQYF,TGTGCCAGCAGCGTAGGAGGGGGCTTGGAGACCCAGTACTTC
-,TRBV7-2,TRBJ2-5,few,CASSGWVQTQYF,TGTGCCAGCAGCGGGTGGGTACAGACCCAGTACTTC
-,TRBV7-8,TRBJ1-4,few,CASSVKGNEKLFF,TGTGCCAGCAGCGTAAAGGGGAATGAAAAACTGTTTTTT
TRBD1,TRBV27,TRBJ2-3,-,CASSRDRLDTQYF,TGTGCCAGCAGTCGGGACAGGCTAGATACGCAGTATTTT
TRBD1,TRBV29-1,TRBJ2-1,-,CSIGTDSFQEQFF,TGCAGCATTGGGACAGACAGCTTTCAGGAGCAGTTCTTC
TRBD2,TRBV7-2,TRBJ2-7,-,CASSRTSGPYEQYF,TGTGCCAGCAGCCGTACTAGCGGTCCGTACGAGCAGTACTTC
-,TRBV12-3/TRBV12-4,TRBJ1-5,-,CASSFGRSQPQHF,TGTGCCAGCAGTTTCGGGAGAAGTCAGCCCCAGCATTTT
-,TRBV28,TRBJ2-7,-,CASSLGRAINQEAQYF,TGTGCCAGCAGTCTCGGACGGGCCATTAACCAAGAGGCCCAGTACTTC
-,TRBV5-1,TRBJ2-2,-,CASSLDRIFTGELFF,TGCGCCAGCAGCTTGGACAGGATTTTTACCGGGGAGCTGTTTTTT
TRBD1,TRBV20-1,TRBJ2-7,-,CSARGQKTYEQYF,TGCAGTGCTAGGGGACAGAAAACCTACGAGCAGTACTTC
-,TRBV12-3/TRBV12-4,TRBJ2-1,many,CASSLYSYNEQFF,TGTGCCAGCAGTTTATACTCCTACAATGAGCAGTTCTTC
TRBD1,TRBV7-2,TRBJ2-7,few,CASSLRTGRSTGEQYF,TGTGCCAGCAGCCTCCGGACAGGGAGGTCCACCGGTGAGCAGTACTTC
TRBD2,TRBV20-1,TRBJ2-7,-,CSARVYRGGEQYF,TGCAGTGCTAGGGTCTATCGGGGGGGGGAGCAGTACTTC
-,TRBV24-1,TRBJ2-2,-,CATSDPRGYDGELFF,TGTGCCACCAGTGATCCCAGAGGCTATGACGGGGAGCTGTTTTTT
-,TRBV12-3/TRBV12-4,TRBJ1-6,many,CASSLSLSALHF,TGTGCCAGCAGTTTATCCCTGTCGGCCCTCCACTTT
-,TRBV5-1,TRBJ2-3,few,CASRMIGTDTQYF,TGCGCCAGCCGAATGATAGGCACAGATACGCAGTATTTT
-,TRBV7-3,TRBJ1-1,many,CASSLDGGTEAFF,TGTGCCAGCAGCTTAGATGGGGGGACTGAAGCTTTCTTT
TRBD1,TRBV5-1,TRBJ2-7,few,CASSSWDRQYEQYF,TGCGCCAGCAGCTCCTGGGACAGGCAATACGAGCAGTACTTC
TRBD2,TRBV6-6,TRBJ2-3,-,CASRSSGGTTDTQYF,TGTGCCAGCAGGTCGAGCGGGGGGACCACGGATACGCAGTATTTT
TRBD2,TRBV4-2,TRBJ2-1,-,CASSQGASGGSYNKQFF,TGTGCCAGCAGCCAAGGGGCTAGCGGGGGGTCCTACAATAAGCAGTTCTTC
-,TRBV12-3/TRBV12-4,TRBJ2-1,-,CASTLGAYNEQFF,TGTGCCAGCACTCTCGGGGCCTACAATGAGCAGTTCTTC
TRBD2,TRBV7-3,TRBJ2-5,few,CASSPVVAGAQETQYF,TGTGCCAGCAGCCCGGTAGTAGCGGGGGCACAAGAGACCCAGTACTTC
-,TRBV28,TRBJ2-1,-,CASYRDISNEQFF,TGTGCCAGTTACCGGGACATATCCAATGAGCAGTTCTTC
TRBD1,TRBV28,TRBJ2-7,once,CASRDGQGAGEQYF,TGTGCCAGCAGAGACGGACAGGGGGCGGGCGAGCAGTACTTC
-,TRBV25-1,TRBJ2-4,-,CASSEGASNIQYF,TGTGCCAGCAGTGAAGGGGCTTCCAACATTCAGTACTTC
-,TRBV21-1,TRBJ2-1,many,CASNRGPRQRNEQFF,TGTGCCAGCAATCGGGGGCCCAGGCAACGCAATGAGCAGTTCTTC
-,TRBV29-1,TRBJ1-2,few,CSVWRRDVSGYTF,TGCAGCGTTTGGAGGAGGGACGTTAGTGGCTACACCTTC
TRBD1,TRBV30,TRBJ1-1,many,CARDRDTEAFF,TGTGCCAGGGACAGGGACACTGAAGCTTTCTTT
TRBD2,TRBV5-1,TRBJ2-3,-,CASSSIAGGPDTQYF,TGCGCCAGCAGCTCCATAGCGGGAGGGCCAGATACGCAGTATTTT
TRBD2,TRBV6-2/TRBV6-3,TRBJ2-5,-,CASSYSITGLAGEETQYF,TGTGCCAGCAGTTACTCCATAACTGGACTAGCGGGAGAAGAGACCCAGTACTTC
-,TRBV6-2/TRBV6-3,TRBJ2-7,-,CASRPSGGEEQYF,TGTGCCAGCAGACCTTCCGGGGGCGAGGAGCAGTACTTC
TRBD1,TRBV12-3/TRBV12-4,TRBJ2-7,-,CASSLSGQGANEQYF,TGTGCCAGCAGTCTCTCGGGACAGGGGGCCAACGAGCAGTACTTC
-,TRBV30,TRBJ1-2,-,CAWSPSGGYTF,TGTGCCTGGAGTCCTTCTGGTGGCTACACCTTC
-,TRBV6-6,TRBJ2-7,-,CASTLNAGVYEQYF,TGTGCCAGCACCCTAAATGCCGGGGTCTACGAGCAGTACTTC
-,TRBV20-1,TRBJ1-5,-,CSASLPDASKGNQPQHF,TGCAGTGCTAGCCTGCCGGACGCGAGTAAGGGAAATCAGCCCCAGCATTTT